Listed below are T cell receptor beta chains from one sample, sequenced in a study of cytomegalovirus exposure and HLA in healthy donors. Clones were read by immunoSEQ multiplex PCR, and TCRdb kept only the in-frame ones, dropping some. The table shows approximately 220,000 clones, with 70% to 80% occurring only once. Input material: PBMCs. Receptors were obtained from a girl aged 2 to 10 in good health and CMV-seronegative. Both conserved end residues are part of each CDR3. The D gene is left open where the match is weak. A row's size may be missing; if present it is once, few, many or a size class.

d_call | j_call | v_call | clone_size | cdr3_aa | cdr3_nt
TRBD1 | TRBJ1-2 | TRBV4-1 | few | CASSLALRTGDYTF | TGCGCCAGCAGCCTAGCATTAAGGACAGGGGACTACACCTTC
. | TRBJ2-2 | TRBV15 | . | CATSRRGGELFF | TGTGCCACCAGCAGGAGGGGGGGGGAGCTGTTTTTT
. | TRBJ1-1 | TRBV19 | . | CASSRGVPNTEAFF | TGTGCCAGTAGCCGAGGAGTACCCAACACTGAAGCTTTCTTT
TRBD1 | TRBJ1-2 | TRBV4-2 | . | CASSQGDRDSYGYTF | TGTGCCAGCAGCCAAGGGGACAGGGACAGCTATGGCTACACCTTC
. | TRBJ1-1 | TRBV18 | . | CASSPTVSNTEAFF | TGTGCCAGCTCACCGACAGTCTCGAACACTGAAGCTTTCTTT
. | TRBJ2-2 | TRBV5-4 | . | CASSPDTGELFF | TGTGCCAGCAGCCCGGACACCGGGGAGCTGTTTTTT
. | TRBJ2-7 | TRBV6-6 | . | CASSYSDSSYEQYF | TGTGCCAGCAGTTACTCCGACAGCTCCTACGAGCAGTACTTC
. | TRBJ2-7 | TRBV7-9 | . | CASSLPAGLSSYEQYF | TGTGCCAGCAGCTTACCGGCAGGCTTAAGCTCCTACGAGCAGTACTTC
TRBD1 | TRBJ2-7 | TRBV5-6 | . | CASSLGTGGEQYF | TGTGCCAGCAGCCTAGGGACAGGGGGCGAGCAGTACTTC
TRBD2 | TRBJ2-7 | TRBV5-4 | . | CASSLGGSGRPISYEQYF | TGTGCCAGCAGCTTGGGTGGTAGCGGGAGGCCAATCTCCTACGAGCAGTACTTC
TRBD2 | TRBJ2-5 | TRBV7-6 | . | CASSFTGGLETQYF | TGTGCCAGCAGCTTCACGGGGGGGCTGGAGACCCAGTACTTC